Listed below are T cell receptor beta chains from one sample, sequenced in a study of beta chain features in type 1 diabetes. Clones were sequenced by immunoSEQ multiplex PCR, and TCRdb holds only the in-frame ones, with some missing. The sample includes about half a million clones, approximately 30% of them seen just once. The sample consisted of naive CD4+ T cells from blood. These receptors originate from a man between 18 and 35 years old in good health. Each CDR3 is given with its conserved first and last residue. The order of the fields is clone size, J gene, D gene, V gene, CDR3 DNA, CDR3 protein. The D gene is left open where the match is weak. Clone sizes are given selectively: once, few, many, or a class where the clone is expanded.

size: -
J: TRBJ2-7
D: TRBD1
V: TRBV7-9
DNA: TGTGCCAGCAGCCCGAGGACAGGGCGTCCGAACTCCTACGAGCAGTACTTC
CDR3: CASSPRTGRPNSYEQYF

size: few
J: TRBJ2-3
D: TRBD2
V: TRBV6-1
DNA: TGTGCCAGCAGTGATCCCTTTGGCGGGAGAGGGAGGACCACAGATACGCAGTATTTT
CDR3: CASSDPFGGRGRTTDTQYF

size: few
J: TRBJ2-5
D: TRBD1
V: TRBV9
DNA: TGTGCCAGCAGCGTAACGCCGGGACAGGGAGAGACCCAGTACTTC
CDR3: CASSVTPGQGETQYF

size: -
J: TRBJ2-1
D: -
V: TRBV7-9
DNA: TGTGCCAGCAGCTTAGCGATGGCTAGTCACAATGAGCAGTTCTTC
CDR3: CASSLAMASHNEQFF

size: -
J: TRBJ2-5
D: -
V: TRBV5-4
DNA: TGTGCCAGCAGCCAAGTGCGGGACGAGACCCAGTACTTC
CDR3: CASSQVRDETQYF

size: -
J: TRBJ2-3
D: TRBD2
V: TRBV28
DNA: TGTGCCAGCAGCCAGACTAGCGGACCCACAGATACGCAGTATTTT
CDR3: CASSQTSGPTDTQYF

size: -
J: TRBJ2-2
D: -
V: TRBV6-5
DNA: TGTGCCAGCAGTTACTCTCGCAGGACCGGGGAGCTGTTTTTT
CDR3: CASSYSRRTGELFF

size: few
J: TRBJ2-7
D: -
V: TRBV4-3
DNA: TGCGCCAGCAGCCAAGGTACCCAAGTGGACTACGAGCAGTACTTC
CDR3: CASSQGTQVDYEQYF

size: -
J: TRBJ1-1
D: -
V: TRBV20-1
DNA: TGCAGCATAGGGGTGAACACTGAAGCTTTCTTT
CDR3: CSIGVNTEAFF

size: -
J: TRBJ2-3
D: -
V: TRBV11-3
DNA: TGTGCCAGCAGCTTAGATCCGAGCACAGATACGCAGTATTTT
CDR3: CASSLDPSTDTQYF

size: -
J: TRBJ2-5
D: -
V: TRBV30
DNA: TGTGCCTGGAGTGATAAGCTAGAGACCCAGTACTTC
CDR3: CAWSDKLETQYF

size: few
J: TRBJ2-1
D: TRBD2
V: TRBV4-1
DNA: TGCGCCAGCAGCCTCCCGACTAGCGGGAGCTCCTACAATGAGCAGTTCTTC
CDR3: CASSLPTSGSSYNEQFF

size: few
J: TRBJ2-7
D: -
V: TRBV30
DNA: TGTGCCTGGAGTCTAGGGATCGAACACGACGAGCAGTACTTC
CDR3: CAWSLGIEHDEQYF

size: few
J: TRBJ2-3
D: -
V: TRBV5-1
DNA: TGCGCCAGCAGCTTCAGAGTCACAGATACGCAGTATTTT
CDR3: CASSFRVTDTQYF

size: few
J: TRBJ1-2
D: -
V: TRBV5-4
DNA: TGTGCCAGCAGCTTCGGGCTTAACTATGGCTACACCTTC
CDR3: CASSFGLNYGYTF

size: -
J: TRBJ2-1
D: -
V: TRBV6-6
DNA: TGTGCCAGCAGTTACTCGGGTAGCCCCAATGAGCAGTTCTTC
CDR3: CASSYSGSPNEQFF